The clone carrying this TCR beta chain was detected ten times or more. Its antigen is not known. The data were taken from a study of T cell repertoires in cytomegalovirus infection. The overall study: From public TCR beta signatures came an indication of both CMV infection and matching HLA type.

Study outcomes and limitations: Predominance within the ex vivo response was attributable to HLA-C-restricted CMV-specific TCR beta clonotypes. Totalled public TCR beta family frequency picked out people who carried CMV plus the relevant HLA.

The CDR3 totals 15 residues. CDR1 is SGHAT, CDR2 FQDESV, per germline (reference sequence). Trimming took 1 base from V and 4 from J, leaving 10 bases between them. In TCRdb, the reads were re-called with MiXCR into one record per CDR3 protein. Among over 200,000 distinct CDR3 sequences, roughly 13% were seen once, and the ten largest hold around 9.5%. This receptor was identified in a human donor in good health (CMV status not recorded). Some clones in this sample may be carry-over from other donors' samples. The chain joins TRBV11-1 to TRBJ2-2; perhaps D is TRBD1 or TRBD2 (5 bases each). Specimen: PBMCs. The CDR3 spells CASSLGGRTTGELFF. In nucleotides, the CDR3 is TGTGCCAGCAGCTTAGGGGGACGGACCACCGGGGAGCTGTTTTTT.